This entry concerns a single T cell receptor beta chain. This entry comes from a study of control samples from healthy donors and cancer patients. Sequencing was performed with immunoSEQ multiplex PCR; in TCRdb, only in-frame clones are kept and a portion is missing. The table shows 70,000 or so clones, with 89% occurring only once. Germline V gene data show CDR1 as LGHDT and CDR2 as YNNKEL (reference sequence). This CDR3 has 14 amino acids. Trimming pared 3 bases from V and 1 base from J, leaving 7 bases between. The sequencing input was PBMCs. This receptor was taken from a man aged 55 to 70 with lung cancer. The rearrangement links TRBV3-1 (or the pseudogene TRBV3-2) to TRBJ2-4, with D possibly being TRBD1 (5 bases). CDR3 nucleotide sequence: TGTGCCAGCAGCCAGTCAGGGGCCAAAAACATTCAGTACTTC. Translated: CASSQSGAKNIQYF.